Reported below is one T cell receptor beta chain. Its recognized antigen is unknown. No base quality values were provided; no much bigger clone lies one nucleotide off. Other DNA sequences in the same sample also yield this CDR3. From V the trimming removes 5 bases and from J it removes 1 base, while the gene matches leave 1 base of the junction unaccounted for. The CDR3 spans 13 residues, from the cysteine through the phenylalanine. Only the CDR3 DNA stays, 39 bases, in frame from base 1. TCRbeta CDR3 regions were amplified from genomic DNA by means of the immunoSEQ Assay, a bias-controlled multiplex PCR. The paper's processing steps were these. Nucleated cell counts per sample were estimated from amplification of reference gene primers within the assay. Sequence reads were collapsed and filtered to measure the absolute abundance of every unique TCRbeta CDR3 rearrangement. Productive Simpson clonality was computed per sample as the square root of Simpson's diversity index over productive rearrangements. This immuneACCESS table, as held by TCRdb, lists in-frame sequences with V and J called but not all clones. Of the missing ones, under half trace to an unresolved V gene in checked studies; the others have no known cause. The DNA gave D and trimming, while V, J and clone size come from that table. Present in this sample are tens of thousands of clones, roughly 92% of which were seen just once. The ten top clones hold nearly 6.5% of the sample.

The data are from a study of blood T cell repertoires in COVID-19 (TCRdb year 2020). With regard to the full study: The collaborator samples originated in the United States, Italy and Spain and spanned the acute and convalescent phases of COVID-19. The samples were drawn from two sources: the first 160 participants of the ongoing ImmuneRACE study, and 1,254 subjects contributed by 6 global collaborators. Deeply sampled blood TCRbeta repertoires from subjects exposed to, actively infected with, or recovered from COVID-19 were included in the dataset. The prospective study material was composed of cDNA or gDNA derived from T cells, B-cell-depleted T cells, or PBMCs. Where available, HLA class I and class II types were obtained from metadata supplied by the sample provider rather than from assay-based typing. The repertoires were released in a freely available public database meant as a resource for research on the immune response to SARS-CoV-2. Sample metadata almost always included a de-identified subject ID, COVID-19 status, age in years and sex.

Collaborating institutions collected whole blood in K2EDTA tubes following their own protocols. For TCRbeta analysis, collaborators shipped samples as frozen whole blood, isolated PBMCs, or DNA extracted from either of those sample types. The paper's findings and limits, for the study overall: The amount of clinical and demographic metadata varied by source and participant and was provided uncurated.

Sequences were obtained from peripheral blood. Recombination joined TRBV12-3 or TRBV12-4 with TRBJ1-1; TRBD1 aligns with 7 central bases. This TCR was recovered from a woman in her sixties with active COVID-19. The CDR3: CASSRTGNTEAFF. The DNA reads as follows: TGTGCCAGCAGTCGGACAGGGAACACTGAAGCTTTCTTT.